This passage covers 9 T cell receptor beta chains from one sample sequenced in a study of OX40 agonist ivuxolimab in advanced cancers. Profiled with immunoSEQ multiplex PCR; TCRdb holds only in-frame clones, not every one. The sample holds around 90,000 clones, 90% seen once. Here the sequenced sample was CD4+ or CD8+ T cells sorted from blood, taken in a trial of the OX40 agonist ivuxolimab. All receptors come from an adult with an advanced solid tumor such as melanoma, head and neck, liver or kidney cancer.

J is TRBJ2-6 and V is TRBV7-8; 8 bases line up with TRBD2. Germline assignment: CDR1 SGHVS and CDR2 FQNEAQ. J lost 0 bases, V lost 6 bases, and 7 bases had no gene match. The CDR3 is made up of 17 amino acids. CDR3 nucleotide sequence: TGTGCCAGCAGACATAGCGGGGTATCCTCTGGGGCCAACGTCCTGACTTTC. It yields the protein CASRHSGVSSGANVLTF. The whole variable domain, filled in from reference TRBV7-8 and TRBJ2-6, reads GAGVSQSPRYKVAKRGQDVALRCDPISGHVSLFWYQQALGQGPEFLTYFQNEAQLDKSGLPSDRFFAERPEGSVSTLKIQRTQQEDSAVYLCASRHSGVSSGANVLTFGAGSRLTVL.

The chain employs TRBV11-2 and TRBJ1-1; possibly TRBD1 for D (5 bases). Deletions cut 2 bases from V and 4 bases from J, with 8 bases between. The germline V gene has CDR1 SGHAT and CDR2 FQNNGV. This CDR3 spans 13 amino acids. This CDR3 is CASSLRGSTEAFF. The CDR3 bases are TGTGCCAGCAGCTTAAGGGGTAGCACTGAAGCTTTCTTT.

The rearrangement links TRBV29-1 to TRBJ1-2, with D perhaps TRBD1 (5 bases). The CDR3 is made up of 11 amino acids. In germline, CDR1 is SQVTM, CDR2 ANQGSEA. Deletions cut 4 bases from V and 6 bases from J, with 9 bases between. CDR3 sequence reads: CSVGQSDGYTF. The CDR3 DNA follows: TGCAGCGTTGGACAGTCAGATGGCTACACCTTC.

This rearrangement joins TRBV5-1 to TRBJ2-1; D tentatively fits TRBD1 or TRBD2 (6 bases each). The CDR3 has 17 amino acids. With 0 bases removed from V and 6 bases from J, the gap between germline ends came to 19 bases. In germline, CDR1 is SGHRS, CDR2 YFSETQ. For the CDR3, the DNA is TGCGCCAGCAGCTTGGAGGGGGGCTCTATCCTCGCCAATGAGCAGTTCTTC. Protein product: CASSLEGGSILANEQFF. The complete variable domain, with remaining parts taken from reference TRBV5-1 and TRBJ2-1, reads KAGVTQTPRYLIKTRGQQVTLSCSPISGHRSVSWYQQTPGQGLQFLFEYFSETQRNKGNFPGRFSGRQFSNSRSEMNVSTLELGDSALYLCASSLEGGSILANEQFFGPGTRLTVL.

DNA of the CDR3: TGTGCCAGCAGGGTCGCGGGAGGGGCAGATACGCAGTATTTT. Translated, it gives CASRVAGGADTQYF. The rearrangement joins TRBV27 to TRBJ2-3; 9 nucleotides line up with TRBD2. This CDR3 region has 14 residues. The germline CDR1 and CDR2 sequences are MNHEY and SMNVEV (reference sequence). Trimming removed 6 bases from V and 4 bases from J; junction bases left unmatched: 5.

The CDR3: CASSSTGGSYEQYF. The CDR3 bases are TGTGCCAGCAGCTCCACAGGGGGCTCCTACGAGCAGTACTTC. This chain joins TRBV5-4 and TRBJ2-7; 8 bases align to TRBD1. This CDR3 region has 14 residues. Germline-derived CDR1 and CDR2 are SGHNT and YYREEE (reference sequence). The V and J ends lost 3 bases and 0 bases, in that order; junction bases with no gene match: 2.

As for this clone: The junction differs from germline at one of its ends, possibly a read error. V and J are TRBV7-7 and TRBJ2-1; possible D gene TRBD1, 6 bases. CDR1 SSHAT and CDR2 FNYEAQ come from the germline V gene (reference sequence). The CDR3 runs to 13 residues. Here the CDR3 reads CASSLDRGNEQFF. CDR3 nucleotides: TGTGCTAGCAGCTTAGATAGGGGGAATGAGCAGTTCTTC.

CDR3 in amino acids: CASSLVMGQPNTEAFF. In nucleotides, the CDR3 is TGTGCCAGCAGCTTAGTCATGGGACAGCCTAACACTGAAGCTTTCTTT. The chain links TRBV11-2 to TRBJ1-1; 7 positions agree with TRBD1. Germline CDR1 and CDR2: SGHAT and FQNNGV. V lost 1 base and J lost 2; bases outside the gene matches: 7. The CDR3 length is 16 residues.

Regarding this clone: The germline gene is not matched at one end of the junction; a read error may be the cause. This rearrangement joins TRBV5-6 to TRBJ2-3; TRBD2 agrees at 14 bases. Looked up from germline, CDR1 is SGHDT and CDR2 is YYEEEE. The length of the CDR3 is 19 residues. CDR3 nucleotide sequence: TGTGCCAGCAGCTTGGAGGGGACTAGCGGGAGCTGGGGCACAGATGCGCAGTATTTT. This codes for CASSLEGTSGSWGTDAQYF.